The 26 T cell receptor beta chains given below trace back to one sample, sequenced in a study of T cell repertoires in cytomegalovirus infection. Each CDR3 protein is one row after TCRdb ran MiXCR on the reads. The sample carries roughly 990,000 distinct CDR3 sequences, more than 25% recorded once. No antigen has been assigned to these receptors. The sequenced sample was cultured CD8+ T cells from PBMCs, obtained from culture after CMV antigen stimulation. All receptors derive from a human donor in good health (CMV status not recorded). Some clones in this sample may be carry-over from other donors' samples.

To note about this clonotype: The junction shows a germline mismatch at one end, possibly a read error. The rearrangement links TRBV6-2 or TRBV6-3 to TRBJ1-2, with no clear D. Per germline, CDR1 MNHEY and CDR2 SVGEGT. This CDR3 comprises 12 residues. DNA for the CDR3: TGTGCCAGCAGTTACTCGAATCTATTTCAGGCCTTC. As protein: CASSYSNLFQAF.

V gene TRBV19 combines with J gene TRBJ2-4; 10 bases map to TRBD2. There are 16 residues in the CDR3. Germline V gives CDR1 LNHDA, CDR2 SQIVND (reference sequence). V shed 1 base and J 8 bases; nucleotides not matched to a gene: 8. The CDR3 sequence is CASSIVASGGEDIQYF. In DNA form, the CDR3 reads TGTGCCAGTAGTATAGTGGCTAGCGGGGGAGAGGACATTCAGTACTTC.

The V gene is TRBV20-1, the J gene TRBJ2-3; tentatively, D is TRBD1 (6 bases). This CDR3 region has 13 residues. Trimming pared 5 bases from V and 2 bases from J, leaving 11 bases between. The germline CDR1 and CDR2 sequences are DFQATT and SNEGSKA (reference sequence). The CDR3: CSAPDRFTDTQYF. CDR3 nucleotides: TGCAGTGCTCCCGACAGGTTCACAGATACGCAGTATTTT.

The sample holds a few counts of this clonotype. The CDR3 DNA sequence: TGTGCCAGTAGTCCGCGACTCCGGGACACTAATTCACCCCTCCACTTT. It yields the protein CASSPRLRDTNSPLHF. The V and J genes are TRBV19 and TRBJ1-6; weak D call: TRBD1 (6 bases). Trimming removed 5 bases from V and 6 bases from J, with 17 bases in between. CDR1 LNHDA and CDR2 SQIVND come from the germline V gene (reference sequence). This CDR3 contains 16 residues.

J is TRBJ2-2 and V is TRBV6-5, with D uncertain. This CDR3 has 15 amino acids. CDR1 and CDR2 from the germline V gene are MNHEY and SVGAGI. Trimming left V 2 bases short and J 6 bases short, with 13 bases between. The CDR3, as DNA: TGTGCCAGCAGTTACCCGACACCCGACCCCGGGGAGCTGTTTTTT. This translates into CASSYPTPDPGELFF.

The chain is built from TRBV11-2 and TRBJ2-1; possibly TRBD1 for D (5 bases). CDR3 length equals 16 residues. V was clipped by 5 bases and J by 3 bases, with 17 bases between them. Germline V gives CDR1 SGHAT, CDR2 FQNNGV. The CDR3 region is CASSLLQVFIYNEQFF. CDR3 in DNA: TGTGCCAGCAGCCTCCTACAGGTTTTCATCTACAATGAGCAGTTCTTC.

This clonotype turned up a few times. This chain joins TRBV27 and TRBJ1-6; a weak D match, TRBD1 (5 bases). Germline V gene data show CDR1 as MNHEY and CDR2 as SMNVEV (reference sequence). CDR3 length: 13 residues. Deletions cut 5 bases from V and 11 bases from J, with 13 bases between. The CDR3 DNA follows: TGTGCCAGCAGTCCGGGGGGAGCGGCACCCCTCCACTTT. It encodes CASSPGGAAPLHF.

The chain links TRBV28 to TRBJ2-2, with 8 bases identical to TRBD1. Germline CDR1 MDHEN, CDR2 SYDVKM. The CDR3 is made up of 16 amino acids. The V segment lost 4 bases and the J segment 3 bases; nucleotides outside the gene matches: 7. CDR3 residues: CASSWIQGAHTGELFF. The CDR3 DNA is TGTGCCAGCAGTTGGATTCAGGGGGCTCACACCGGGGAGCTGTTTTTT.

In this sample, this clonotype turned up a few times. The genes are TRBV6-1 and TRBJ2-2, with D perhaps TRBD1 or TRBD2 (5 bases each). Trimming removed 4 bases from V and 6 bases from J, with 21 bases in between. CDR1 is MNHNS and CDR2 is SASEGT in the germline V gene. The CDR3 contains 17 residues. The CDR3: CASSGGTRALSAGELFF. For the CDR3, the DNA is TGTGCCAGCAGTGGAGGGACCAGGGCGTTATCGGCCGGGGAGCTGTTTTTT.

The rearrangement links TRBV11-1 to TRBJ2-3; TRBD1 might be the D (6 bases). Deletions cut 7 bases from V and 1 base from J, with 9 bases between. Germline CDR1 reads SGHAT; CDR2 reads FQDESV (reference sequence). The CDR3 runs to 13 residues. As DNA, the CDR3 is TGTGCCAGCACCGAGGGGGGCACAGATACGCAGTATTTT. Translation gives CASTEGGTDTQYF.

This clonotype was counted a few times. This sequence joins TRBV6-6 and TRBJ2-3; a possible D gene is TRBD2 (6 bases). CDR3 length: 13 residues. V lost 6 bases and J 6 bases, leaving 13 bases between the germline ends. CDR1 is MNHNY, CDR2 SVGAGI, per germline (reference sequence). The CDR3 spells CASSPRDFDTQYF. As DNA, the CDR3 is TGTGCCAGCAGCCCCCGGGACTTTGATACGCAGTATTTT.

V usage is TRBV27 and J usage is TRBJ2-2, with 8 positions matching TRBD1. With V trimmed by 8 bases and J by 7 bases, 18 bases remained unmatched. Germline-derived CDR1 and CDR2 are MNHEY and SMNVEV (reference sequence). CDR3 length: 17 residues. In DNA, the CDR3 is TGTGCCAGCGCTATGGGGTCCGGGACAGGATTTGGCGGGGAGCTGTTTTTT. Protein: CASAMGSGTGFGGELFF.

The chain has TRBV7-9 and TRBJ1-4, with unresolved D. Germline-derived CDR1 and CDR2 are SEHNR and FQNEAQ (reference sequence). This CDR3 has 14 amino acids. Deletions cut 5 bases from V and 5 bases from J, with 12 bases between. The CDR3 reads CASSPPRRNEKLFF. CDR3 bases: TGTGCCAGCAGCCCCCCCCGGCGAAATGAAAAACTGTTTTTT.

This chain connects TRBV19 to TRBJ1-1; possibly TRBD1 for D (6 bases). Germline loops: CDR1 LNHDA, CDR2 SQIVND (reference sequence). V shed 4 bases and J shed 0 bases, with 12 bases lying between them. The CDR3 totals 15 residues. DNA for the CDR3: TGTGCCAGTAGTACTCACAGGGAAATGAACACTGAAGCTTTCTTT. Encoded protein: CASSTHREMNTEAFF.

The gene calls are TRBV7-9 and TRBJ1-1; 9 bases are a match to TRBD1. The CDR3 spans 18 residues. Trimming at V came to 0 bases and at J to 3 bases, leaving 11 bases not matched to a gene. From germline, CDR1 is SEHNR and CDR2 FQNEAQ (reference sequence). CDR3 in DNA: TGTGCCAGCAGCTTAGCTTTTGGACAGGGGATAAAGGACACTGAAGCTTTCTTT. Protein product: CASSLAFGQGIKDTEAFF.

The rearrangement links TRBV6-2 or TRBV6-3 to TRBJ2-3; D gene ambiguous. CDR1 and CDR2 (germline): MNHEY, SVGEGT. There are 14 residues in the CDR3. Trimming stripped 2 bases from V and 4 bases from J, with 10 bases between. The CDR3 protein is CASSYRVVADTQYF. The CDR3 nucleotides are TGTGCCAGCAGTTACAGGGTCGTCGCAGATACGCAGTATTTT.

V and J are TRBV6-1 and TRBJ2-5, with D possibly TRBD2 on 6 matching bases. The CDR3 consists of 18 residues. Germline V lookup: CDR1 MNHNS, CDR2 SASEGT. Trimming took 4 bases from V and 5 from J, leaving 26 bases between them. CDR3 in amino acids: CASSAWRGRVEDRETQYF. The CDR3 DNA sequence: TGTGCCAGCAGTGCCTGGCGGGGTCGGGTGGAGGATAGGGAGACCCAGTACTTC.

This clonotype was counted a few times. The chain has TRBV12-3 or TRBV12-4 and TRBJ1-1, with a weak D call TRBD1 (5 bases). The CDR3 covers 14 residues. V lost 7 bases and J 4 bases, leaving 16 bases between the germline ends. The CDR3 sequence is CASIFIGAITEAFF. The CDR3 bases are TGTGCCAGCATTTTCATAGGGGCAATCACTGAAGCTTTCTTT.

This clonotype was observed a few times. The chain combines TRBV4-3 with TRBJ1-1, with D hard to call. V was cut by 5 bases and J by 4 bases, with 14 bases left in between. From germline, CDR1 is LGHNA and CDR2 YSLEER. This CDR3 contains 14 residues. The CDR3 DNA is TGCGCCAGCAGCGGATGGGGTAATTCCACTGAAGCTTTCTTT. Protein product: CASSGWGNSTEAFF.

CDR3 coding DNA: TGCAGTGCTCCTCGAGGTATCGCAGATACGCAGTATTTT. This gives the protein CSAPRGIADTQYF. V gene TRBV20-1 combines with J gene TRBJ2-3, with unresolved D. The CDR3 contains 13 residues. Trimming stripped 5 bases from V and 4 bases from J, with 13 bases between. Germline CDR1 and CDR2: DFQATT and SNEGSKA (reference sequence).

The J gene is TRBJ2-1, the V gene TRBV12-3 or TRBV12-4, with 14 bases matching TRBD2. The CDR3 totals 16 residues. The trim removed 6 bases at V and 5 bases at J, leaving 6 bases unmatched. This CDR3 reads CASRSTSGGAHNEQFF. In DNA form, the CDR3 reads TGTGCCAGCAGATCGACTAGCGGGGGGGCCCACAATGAGCAGTTCTTC.

The chain couples TRBV6-8 to TRBJ2-2, with TRBD1 identical over 10 bases. Germline CDR1 and CDR2: MNHGY and SAAAGT. The ends lost 3 bases at V and 4 bases at J; junction bases unmatched: 8. The CDR3 length is 17 residues. CDR3: CASSYGRGTGVTGELFF. CDR3 DNA sequence: TGTGCCAGCAGTTATGGGCGGGGGACAGGGGTCACCGGGGAGCTGTTTTTT.

This clonotype was observed a handful of times. The V and J genes are TRBV12-3 or TRBV12-4 and TRBJ1-1; no reliable D call. Deletions cut 3 bases from V and 7 bases from J, with 9 bases between. The CDR3 has 12 amino acids. CDR3 bases: TGTGCCAGCAGTTTTTCGGCGATTGAAGCTTTCTTT. This encodes CASSFSAIEAFF.

V gene TRBV6-2 or TRBV6-3 combines with J gene TRBJ2-1; D gene ambiguous. The CDR3 runs to 11 residues. The germline gives CDR1 MNHEY, CDR2 SVGEGT. V was pared by 5 bases and J by 10 bases, with 9 bases between. DNA for the CDR3: TGTGCCAGCAGTCCCAGTTGGGAGCAGTTCTTC. It encodes CASSPSWEQFF.

The chain combines TRBV10-3 with TRBJ2-5; D is ambiguous. Between the trimmed V and J ends, which lost 2 bases and 5 bases, there was a span of 21 bases. The CDR3 has 17 residues. CDR1 is ENHRY, CDR2 SYGVKD, per germline. CDR3 sequence: CAISEGRSYPRVETQYF. CDR3 in DNA: TGTGCCATCAGTGAGGGCAGGTCCTATCCCCGGGTGGAGACCCAGTACTTC.

This rearrangement joins TRBV6-1 to TRBJ1-3, with D maybe TRBD1 (5 bases). CDR3 length: 14 amino acids. The V and J ends lost 2 bases and 2 bases respectively, with 7 bases between them. Germline V lookup: CDR1 MNHNS, CDR2 SASEGT. The CDR3 bases are TGTGCCAGCAGTGAATTAGGGGCTGGAAACACCATATATTTT. This codes for CASSELGAGNTIYF.